The 14 T cell receptor beta chains below all came from one sample that was sequenced in a study of T cells in Graves' hyperthyroidism and ophthalmopathy. The source material, RNA transcripts, was used to amplify TCR beta CDR3 regions. With the HTBI primer set, the TCR CDR3 went through a first round of RT-PCR. TCRdb passed the multiplex PCR reads through MiXCR, listing each CDR3 protein once. Altogether 550,000 to 650,000 distinct CDR3 sequences are present, about 14% being singletons, with the ten largest covering roughly 13%. Sequencing was done on a sample of blood. The receptors were gathered from a woman aged 40-49 years with Graves' hyperthyroidism.

This clonotype has a count of ten or more. The CDR3 is CASIGTGGTQPQHF. In nucleotides, the CDR3 is TGTGCCAGCATCGGGACAGGGGGCACTCAGCCCCAGCATTTT. This chain links TRBV6-1 with TRBJ1-5; 12 nucleotides align to TRBD1. The CDR3 length is 14 residues. V lost 7 bases, J lost 6 bases, and 4 bases stayed unmatched. Germline V lookup: CDR1 MNHNS, CDR2 SASEGT.

This clonotype was recorded at least ten times. The chain combines TRBV12-3 or TRBV12-4 with TRBJ2-7; TRBD2 is a possible D gene (5 bases). Trimming took 5 bases from V and 6 from J, leaving 11 bases between them. The CDR3 totals 12 residues. The CDR3 bases are TGTGCCAGCAGTCTGGAGAGCGGCGAGCAGTACTTC. It codes for CASSLESGEQYF.

This clonotype occurred a few times. The V and J genes are TRBV7-8 and TRBJ2-2; 10 positions match TRBD2. This CDR3 has 17 residues. Germline assignment: CDR1 SGHVS and CDR2 FQNEAQ. Trimming at V came to 5 bases and at J to 7 bases, leaving 13 bases not matched to a gene. The CDR3 nucleotides are TGTGCCAGCAGCCAGACGACTAGCGGGCGAGGGGTCGGGGAGCTGTTTTTT. Translating it yields CASSQTTSGRGVGELFF.

The V and J genes are TRBV28 and TRBJ2-2; no firm D call. The CDR3 runs to 14 residues. Germline-derived CDR1 and CDR2 are MDHEN and SYDVKM. Trimming stripped 6 bases from V and 1 base from J, with 9 bases between. The CDR3 coding sequence is TGTGCCAGCAGACCCGGCCGGAACACCGGGGAGCTGTTTTTT. Its translation: CASRPGRNTGELFF.

This clonotype has more than one count but fewer than ten. This chain uses TRBV5-1 with TRBJ2-1; 11 bases fit TRBD2. The CDR3 length is 15 residues. Germline values: CDR1 SGHRS, CDR2 YFSETQ. J gave up 6 bases and V 4 bases, and 6 bases lay outside the gene matches. In DNA form, the CDR3 reads TGCGCCAGCAGCCCACCGACTAGCGGGGTCAATGAGCAGTTCTTC. It translates to CASSPPTSGVNEQFF.

This clonotype was seen ten or more times. The chain links TRBV11-1 to TRBJ2-3; 12 bases are a match to TRBD2. Germline CDR1 reads SGHAT; CDR2 reads FQDESV (reference sequence). The V and J ends lost 5 bases and 5 bases, in that order; junction bases with no gene match: 20. This CDR3 contains 20 residues. The CDR3 reads CASSPTITSGRREDGDTQYF. Written as DNA, the CDR3 is TGTGCCAGCAGCCCAACGATTACTAGCGGGAGGAGAGAGGATGGAGATACGCAGTATTTT.

Many counts were recorded for this clonotype. The chain carries TRBV2 and TRBJ1-2, with D perhaps TRBD1 (6 bases). The CDR3 has 13 amino acids. Germline V gene lookup returns CDR1 SNHLY and CDR2 FYNNEI. The V and J ends lost 5 bases and 5 bases respectively, with 12 bases between them. The CDR3, as DNA: TGTGCCAGCAGTTCAGGGGCGCGGTATGGCTACACCTTC. Protein sequence: CASSSGARYGYTF.

This clonotype was seen many times. CDR3 sequence: CASSLGQGALLNTEAFF. CDR3 in DNA: TGTGCCAGCAGCTTAGGCCAGGGGGCCCTTCTGAACACTGAAGCTTTCTTT. V and J are TRBV11-3 and TRBJ1-1; 8 nucleotides agree with TRBD1. CDR1 and CDR2 from the germline V gene are SGHNT and YENEEA. V lost 1 base, J lost 0 bases, and 7 bases stayed unmatched. The CDR3 consists of 17 residues.

This clonotype was seen ten or more times. The chain joins TRBV20-1 to TRBJ2-1; D is unresolved. Germline lookup yields CDR1 DFQATT and CDR2 SNEGSKA (reference sequence). V was trimmed by 3 bases and J by 0 bases, leaving 9 bases between them. The CDR3 spans 14 residues. The chain's CDR3 is CSASGGISYNEQFF. DNA of the CDR3: TGCAGTGCTAGTGGTGGGATCTCCTACAATGAGCAGTTCTTC.

The table lists this clonotype with many counts. The chain links TRBV20-1 to TRBJ2-3, with 12 bases aligning to TRBD1. In germline, CDR1 is DFQATT, CDR2 SNEGSKA (reference sequence). V lost 6 bases, J lost 1 base, and 2 bases stayed unmatched. The CDR3 covers 14 residues. The CDR3: CSAGDRGRTDTQYF. The CDR3, as DNA: TGCAGTGCAGGGGACAGGGGGCGCACAGATACGCAGTATTTT.

This clonotype has a count of ten or more. This chain uses TRBV20-1 with TRBJ2-3, with D perhaps TRBD1 or TRBD2 (6 bases each). Germline CDR1 is DFQATT and CDR2 is SNEGSKA (reference sequence). This CDR3 is 13 amino acids long. Trimming pared 6 bases from V and 6 bases from J, leaving 16 bases between. CDR3 protein: CSAPIGGRDTQYF. The CDR3 DNA is TGCAGTGCGCCGATAGGGGGGAGGGATACGCAGTATTTT.

This rearrangement joins TRBV28 to TRBJ2-4; unclear D gene. Trimming removed 8 bases at V and 3 bases at J, with 14 bases between. The CDR3 has 14 residues. Germline V gene sequence: CDR1 MDHEN, CDR2 SYDVKM. CDR3 protein: CASATKEGKNIQYF. CDR3 nucleotides: TGTGCCAGCGCCACCAAGGAAGGCAAAAACATTCAGTACTTC.

This clonotype was seen at least ten times. The V gene is TRBV2, the J gene TRBJ2-7, with D perhaps TRBD1 (5 bases). This CDR3 has 12 amino acids. The V end lost 6 bases, the J end lost 3 bases, and 9 bases lay between the germline ends. Germline V gene lookup returns CDR1 SNHLY and CDR2 FYNNEI. The CDR3 bases are TGTGCCAGCAGACAGGAGATCTACGAGCAGTACTTC. Translation: CASRQEIYEQYF.

Only a few counts were recorded for this clonotype. The chain links TRBV5-6 to TRBJ2-1, with 9 nucleotides matching TRBD2. The ends lost 1 base at V and 6 bases at J; junction bases unmatched: 20. The CDR3 consists of 20 residues. Germline CDR1 is SGHDT and CDR2 is YYEEEE. CDR3 bases: TGTGCCAGCAGCTTGTTTTTTGGTCTAGCGGGAAATTCTAATGTCAATGAGCAGTTCTTC. Amino acid sequence: CASSLFFGLAGNSNVNEQFF.